This passage covers 15 T cell receptor beta chains from one sample sequenced in a study of OX40 agonist ivuxolimab in advanced cancers. TCRdb's copy holds only in-frame clones and misses some; the assay was immunoSEQ multiplex PCR. This repertoire shows some 86,000 clones, roughly 88% found once; its top ten account for roughly 3.4%. The specimen was CD4+ or CD8+ T cells sorted from blood, collected in a trial of the OX40 agonist ivuxolimab. The source is an adult with an advanced solid tumor such as melanoma, head and neck, liver or kidney cancer.

This chain connects TRBV4-3 to TRBJ2-1, with unresolved D. The germline V and J ends were trimmed by 5 bases and 9 bases, with 11 bases remaining between them. The CDR3 runs to 12 residues. Germline V gives CDR1 LGHNA, CDR2 YSLEER. CDR3 nucleotide sequence: TGCGCCAGCAGCAAACTAAAGGGTGAGCAGTTCTTC. Its translation: CASSKLKGEQFF.

The chain is built from TRBV6-5 and TRBJ2-1; a weak D match, TRBD1 (6 bases). Germline V lookup: CDR1 MNHEY, CDR2 SVGAGI. The CDR3 extends over 15 amino acids. Trimming removed 7 bases from V and 5 bases from J, with 18 bases in between. The CDR3 sequence is CASILRQVVNNEQFF. The CDR3 DNA sequence: TGTGCCAGCATTCTCCGACAGGTGGTTAACAATGAGCAGTTCTTC.

V is TRBV15 and J is TRBJ2-7; the match to TRBD1 covers 7 bases. V lost 4 bases, J lost 4 bases, and 4 bases stayed unmatched. Germline loops: CDR1 LNHNV, CDR2 YYDKDF (reference sequence). The CDR3 extends over 13 amino acids. The CDR3 bases are TGTGCCACCAGCATGGACAGGTCGTACGAGCAGTACTTC. Translation gives CATSMDRSYEQYF.

The chain links TRBV19 to TRBJ2-1, with D possibly matching TRBD1 (6 bases). This CDR3 comprises 14 residues. V was clipped by 5 bases and J by 5 bases, with 13 bases between them. Germline CDR1 reads LNHDA; CDR2 reads SQIVND (reference sequence). CDR3 protein: CASSLNGGDNEQFF. The CDR3 nucleotides read TGTGCCAGTAGTCTAAATGGGGGCGACAATGAGCAGTTCTTC. The variable domain in full, completed from reference TRBV19 and TRBJ2-1, reads DGGITQSPKYLFRKEGQNVTLSCEQNLNHDAMYWYRQDPGQGLRLIYYSQIVNDFQKGDIAEGYSVSREKKESFPLTVTSAQKNPTAFYLCASSLNGGDNEQFFGPGTRLTVL.

The chain employs TRBV7-6 and TRBJ1-1; a weak D match, TRBD1 (5 bases). The CDR3 runs 11 residues. Per germline, CDR1 SGHVS and CDR2 FNYEAQ. Trimming cost V 3 bases and J 8 bases, with 7 bases left between them. CDR3 in DNA: TGTGCCAGCAGCTTCGCAGGGGAAGCTTTCTTT. Protein: CASSFAGEAFF.

This clone was observed once. The CDR3 loop is CASSPRATSGAPYEQYF. The CDR3 bases are TGTGCCAGCTCACCACGGGCGACTAGCGGGGCCCCCTACGAGCAGTACTTC. This chain connects TRBV18 to TRBJ2-7, with 11 bases identical to TRBD2. The CDR3 has 17 residues. Germline CDR1 and CDR2: KGHSH and LQKENI. Losses at the gene ends were 1 base for V and 2 bases for J; bases not matched to a gene: 7.

This sequence joins TRBV5-1 and TRBJ2-3, with 7 bases fitting TRBD1. This CDR3 is 16 amino acids long. Germline values: CDR1 SGHRS, CDR2 YFSETQ. J gave up 5 bases and V 3 bases, and 12 bases lay outside the gene matches. CDR3 in DNA: TGCGCCAGCAGCTCAGAGGGTAGGGGGACAGTAGATACGCAGTATTTT. This sequence encodes CASSSEGRGTVDTQYF.

This chain links TRBV7-9 with TRBJ2-5; D is perhaps TRBD2 (5 bases). This CDR3 is built from 15 residues. Trimming pared 2 bases from V and 1 base from J, leaving 11 bases between. The germline V gene has CDR1 SEHNR and CDR2 FQNEAQ (reference sequence). The CDR3 DNA is TGTGCCAGCAGCTTAATTTCGAGGGCCCAAGAGACCCAGTACTTC. Encoded protein: CASSLISRAQETQYF.

The chain carries TRBV5-1 and TRBJ2-3; TRBD1 aligns across 7 bases. The trim removed 0 bases at V and 0 bases at J, leaving 7 bases unmatched. The germline V gene has CDR1 SGHRS and CDR2 YFSETQ. The CDR3 is 17 residues long. CDR3 coding DNA: TGCGCCAGCAGCTTGGGGGACAGACCCCTAAGCACAGATACGCAGTATTTT. Protein product: CASSLGDRPLSTDTQYF.

The V call is TRBV5-4, the J call TRBJ2-3, with TRBD2 matching 7 bases. The CDR3 runs 14 residues. Germline CDR1 SGHNT, CDR2 YYREEE (reference sequence). The J segment lost 11 bases and the V segment lost 4 bases, leaving 13 bases of the junction unmatched. CDR3 nucleotide sequence: TGTGCCAGCAGCCCCGAGCTAGCGGAGCGAAGGCAGTATTTT. Residues: CASSPELAERRQYF.

Concerning this clone: Sequence at one end of the junction differs from germline and may be a read error. The chain carries TRBV7-7 and TRBJ2-3; D ambiguous. CDR1 and CDR2 (germline): SSHAT, FNYEAQ (reference sequence). The CDR3 covers 13 residues. The CDR3 spells CASSFTPADTQYF. DNA for the CDR3: TGTGCTAGCAGCTTTACCCCCGCGGATACGCAGTATTTT. Filled out from reference TRBV7-7 and TRBJ2-3, the complete variable domain reads GAGVSQSPRYKVTKRGQDVTLRCDPISSHATLYWYQQALGQGPEFLTYFNYEAQPDKSGLPSDRFSAERPEGSISTLTIQRTEQRDSAMYRCASSFTPADTQYFGPGTRLTVL.

The rearrangement joins TRBV12-5 to TRBJ2-5; TRBD2 matches 13 bases. The CDR3 extends over 17 amino acids. Germline trimming cut 4 bases from V and 5 bases from J; bases unmatched to any gene: 10. Germline lookup yields CDR1 LGHNT and CDR2 FRNRAP. CDR3 amino acids: CASGSIWTSGSLETQYF. The CDR3 coding sequence is TGTGCTAGTGGTTCGATCTGGACTAGCGGGAGTCTTGAGACCCAGTACTTC.

This chain links TRBV27 with TRBJ2-7; D ambiguous. CDR3 size: 12 residues. CDR1 is MNHEY, CDR2 SMNVEV, per germline (reference sequence). Between the trimmed V and J ends, which lost 6 bases and 5 bases, there was a span of 11 bases. CDR3 DNA: TGTGCCAGCAGCCACCTAGGTAACGAGCAGTACTTC. Its protein is CASSHLGNEQYF.

The CDR3 protein is CASSFLPTKNTGELFF. The CDR3 coding sequence is TGCGCCAGCAGCTTTCTCCCGACTAAGAACACCGGGGAGCTGTTTTTT. The rearrangement joins TRBV5-1 to TRBJ2-2, with D maybe TRBD2 (5 bases). The CDR3 totals 16 residues. Trimming stripped 2 bases from V and 1 base from J, with 12 bases between. Germline V gives CDR1 SGHRS, CDR2 YFSETQ.

The chain employs TRBV25-1 and TRBJ2-3; TRBD2 is a possible D gene (6 bases). This CDR3 is built from 15 residues. Per the germline V gene, CDR1 is MGHDK and CDR2 is SYGVNS. Trimming left V 6 bases short and J 0 bases short, with 13 bases between. The CDR3 region has the DNA TGTGCCAGCAGGGGGAGGAGGCCTAGCACAGATACGCAGTATTTT. Translated, it gives CASRGRRPSTDTQYF.